This T cell receptor (beta chain) was profiled in a study of cytomegalovirus exposure and HLA in healthy donors (dated by TCRdb to the late 2010s). About the full investigation: According to an earlier analysis of around 600 of the donors, 150 million to 200 million T cells yielded some 120 million unique TCR beta sequences and about 300 Gb of sequence data. About 330 gigabases of sequencing data and around 85 million unique TCR sequences made up an early release that covered approximately 700 HLA-typed donors. Among the roughly 400 genotyped donors, approximately 82% belonged to the genetic ancestry cluster associated with self-reported Caucasian donors. The study was designed to test whether signatures of past pathogen exposure could be identified by cataloging public T cell receptors. Using immunosequencing, the study profiled T cell repertoires from roughly 650 subjects and related those repertoires to cytomegalovirus serostatus. Besides the first cohort of about 730 subjects, a separate validation cohort made up of 90 to 150 different subjects was used. The study combined high-throughput TCR immunosequencing, statistical association of individual TCRs with disease status, and machine learning to predict cytomegalovirus infection status. A later analysis re-examined previously published TCR beta repertoires from several hundred donors and added high-resolution HLA genotyping to investigate patterns of TCR occurrence. The later analysis used no new phenotypic data to find candidate immune exposures, relying instead on TCR beta sequences and their occurrence across donors. In an earlier analysis of a few hundred of the donors, high-throughput TCR beta sequencing was used to judge whether each TCR beta V gene segment behaved as functional or pseudogenic. Donor age, sex, ethnicity and CMV serostatus were compiled together with the repertoire data. A later genetic analysis took genome-wide SNP genotypes for 398 of the 666 donors and used that subset as a discovery cohort. Every repertoire in the discovery cohort had been generated on one and the same sequencing platform. HLA typing included class I and class II loci at four-digit resolution. The number of typed donors differed by locus: about 620-630 for A, B, C, DRB1 and DQB1; about 520 for DQA1; some 590 for DPA1; and approximately 450 for DPB1. Five DR-DQ haplotypes were treated as single units for association and clustering because of strong linkage in the cohort. Across 398 genotyped donors of the cohort, an average of approximately 200,000 unique TCR beta nucleotide sequences per donor were sequenced, and roughly a sixth of those sequences were non-productive. The paper's findings and limits, for the study overall: In a later analysis, the rate of TCR association differed among HLA loci, with DRB1 alleles having the most associated TCRs and HLA-C alleles having the fewest. While some public TCRs were present in many individuals, most TCR sequences turned up only very rarely across donors. In a later genetic analysis, a missense DCLRE1C variant was associated with V-gene and J-gene trimming of TCR beta chains, and the association was replicated in an independent cohort. A further reported finding was that TCR beta sequences accurately predicted the HLA-A and HLA-B alleles for most subjects in the first cohort. Because some donors lacked HLA typing at each locus, the association tests relied only on the typed subset. The earlier analysis of about 600 of the donors excluded roughly 16 rarely observed V segments, including chromosome 9 orphons, because counts were too low. In vitro tests confirmed that three of the cytomegalovirus-associated TCR beta chains recognize cytomegalovirus antigens. Sequencing depth was assumed to be roughly uniform across donors in the presence/absence analyses, though that assumption may not hold. Correlated functional status among segregating V segments might reflect linkage disequilibrium, but an unknown experimental factor could not be ruled out. A later analysis found that HLA-associated TCR beta chains were more clonally expanded and had lower generation probabilities than equally common non-associated chains. Some IMGT-functional V segments, including TRBV6-2 and TRBV6-3, could not be told apart with the 87-base-pair reads, so those segments were excluded. Compared with the 666-donor mean, donors in an Asian-associated ancestry cluster had fewer N-insertions in productive TCRs, according to a later genetic analysis. The classifier was reported to diagnose cytomegalovirus status with high specificity and sensitivity in both the original cohort and the validation cohort. It was suggested by the authors that the approach could potentially be generalized to other disease states and immunological phenotypes. CMV serostatus was the only immune exposure information available for the cohort. When HLA alleles, especially DR and DQ, strongly co-occurred, TCR associations were difficult to assign to individual alleles. In a later analysis, most CMV-associated TCR beta chains were found to appear HLA-restricted, with HLA associations seemingly driven largely by CMV exposure. The study listed 150 to 200 TCR beta chains as associated with cytomegalovirus. Specific HLA alleles were associated with over 15,000 TCR beta sequences at a false discovery rate of 0.05 in a later analysis. A cluster of highly shared sequence variants was judged likely to be a technical artifact of the sequencing pipeline. According to a later analysis, parvovirus B19, influenza, CMV and Epstein-Barr virus appeared linked to several top co-occurrence clusters. In an earlier analysis of over 550 of the donors, most TCR beta V segments were observed in productive rearrangements about 87% or about 30% of the time, broadly matching IMGT annotations. The cohort was sequenced for TCR beta chains only, and without alpha or paired-chain data the features that could be detected were limited.

The CDR3 numbers 17 residues from cysteine through phenylalanine. Of all the DNA, just the CDR3 is kept, 51 bases in frame from base 1. Deletion took 3 bases off V and 0 bases off J, with a span of 14 bases between the germline ends. According to the germline V gene, CDR1 reads MNHNS and CDR2 reads SASEGT. With regard to this clone: This receptor's antigen is unknown. No base qualities exist here, and no much larger clone lies one base off it.

The library was obtained by the immunoSEQ multiplex PCR assay. For the multiplex PCR, a mixture combining 60 forward primers for TCR Vbeta segments and 13 reverse primers for TCR Jbeta segments was used. A multiplex PCR assay on genomic DNA amplified the CDR3 region of rearranged TCR beta genes. The amplified TCR beta libraries were sequenced on the Illumina HiSeq System as 87-base-pair reads. On the study's bioinformatics: A later analysis counted approximately 76 million unique TCR beta chains across the 600 to 850 repertoires, and roughly 11 million of these chains were shared by at least two donors. Raw reads were error-corrected and collapsed into unique sequences with a nearest-neighbor algorithm that merged closely related sequences to remove PCR and sequencing errors. CDR3 sequences were aligned to IMGT reference sequences to assign V, D and J gene segments. Each retained sequence needed at least a six-nucleotide match to both a V gene segment and a J gene segment. A rearrangement counted as productive if the CDR3 had no stop codons and remained in frame with V and J, and every other rearrangement counted as non-productive. CDR3 was defined according to IMGT convention as the region running from the second conserved V-encoded cysteine to the conserved J-encoded phenylalanine. The earlier analysis of some 580 of the donors excluded any sequence lacking an unambiguous match to a single V gene segment. An earlier analysis of some 500 of the donors classified V segments as functional when productive rearrangements were above 56.7% and as segregating when the standard deviation between donors was above 5%. A statistical classification framework was built to diagnose cytomegalovirus status from the catalog of TCR beta chain sequences. A later analysis assigned V and J genes by comparing TCR nucleotide sequences with IMGT/GENE-DB human TR gene sequences. Using the TCRdist pipeline, a later analysis assigned CDR3 sequences along with most-parsimonious VDJ recombination scenarios. In a later analysis, each TCR beta chain was defined by its CDR3 amino acid sequence together with its V-gene family, and reads without a unique V-gene family were excluded. A later analysis removed 592 highly shared, low-generation-probability nucleotide sequences to deal with suspected cross-contamination and a sequencing artifact. For each public chain, a later analysis derived a clonal expansion index from normalized ranks of inferred template counts within each repertoire. In a later analysis, generation probabilities were computed using a VDJ recombination model fitted to out-of-frame rearrangements, and the results were checked against IGoR. In a later analysis, hypergeometric tests were used to score TCR-TCR, TCR-HLA and TCR-CMV co-occurrence, with a repertoire-size bias correction applied to TCR pairs. False discovery rates were estimated in a later analysis by permuting HLA or CMV assignments 20 times. In a later analysis, co-occurring TCRs were grouped using DBSCAN, and TCRdist sequence similarity was added for clustering within HLA-allele-positive subsets. Co-occurrence clustering excluded repertoires with fewer than 30,000 or more than 120,000 public chains, plus five with anomalous nucleotide sharing. The table comes from immuneACCESS by way of TCRdb, which keeps in-frame sequences with V and J called. Part of the clones is missing from these tables; in studies checked, under half for an unresolved V gene and the rest for unknown reasons. Clone size and the V and J calls come from that table; the DNA yielded D and trimming. This sample has about 140,000 clones in its table, and nearly 85% of those were observed once. The leading ten clones occupy around 3.2% of the sample.

The cohort comprised under 700 healthy bone marrow donors. At the time of sampling, all cohort members were nominally healthy, though unrecorded immune exposures were likely present. The donor was CMV seronegative and was included in the group of several hundred seronegative cohort members. A peripheral blood sample was provided by each donor, and peripheral blood mononuclear cells were used for TCR beta sequencing. The Qiagen DNeasy Blood Extraction Kit was used to extract genomic DNA from the blood cell samples. The chain is encoded by TRBV6-1 joined to TRBJ1-4; a tentative D match to TRBD1 spans 5 bases. This sequence was found in a male donor in good health and CMV-seronegative. Sequencing was carried out using PBMCs. The nucleotide sequence is TGTGCCAGCAGTGATTGGGGGGTCCCCGCAACTAATGAAAAACTGTTTTTT. Its protein is CASSDWGVPATNEKLFF.